This T cell receptor beta chain was retrieved from a study of post-analysis software for immune sequencing data. cDNA libraries of TCR beta carried unique molecular identifiers. TCRdb processed the PCR reads anew with MiXCR; each CDR3 protein has one entry. The repertoire holds hundreds of thousands of distinct CDR3 sequences, with approximately 60% as singletons. Remarks on this clonotype: Its antigen is currently unknown.

Study outcomes and limitations: Patients used roughly five TRBV segments, including TRBV5-6, TRBV5-1 and TRBV20-1, more often than controls. By F measure, samples from a shared preparation batch strongly co-clustered.

Germline CDR1 SGDLS, CDR2 YYNGEE. The CDR3 extends over 13 amino acids. Trimming removed 4 bases at V and 2 bases at J, with 9 bases between. This sequence originates from a girl aged 2 to 10 with multiple sclerosis. V is TRBV9 and J is TRBJ2-5; no reliable D call. Sequenced: blood. CDR3: CASSHTGQETQYF. The CDR3 DNA is TGTGCCAGCAGCCACACCGGGCAAGAGACCCAGTACTTC.